The 21 T cell receptor beta chains presented below share a single source sample, sequenced in a study of CXCR3-negative and CXCR3-positive naive CD8 T cells. Whole-study findings and limits: Naive cells with CXCR3 showed TRB CDR3s that were more hydrophobic than those in CXCR3-negative naive cells.

For these receptors, no antigen is known. Carrying UMI labels, the TRB cDNA libraries were prepared through 5' RACE. TCRdb reprocessed the 5' RACE reads, keeping one entry per CDR3 protein, no DNA. The sample totals 140,000 to 150,000 distinct CDR3 sequences. Source material: naive CXCR3+ CD8+ T cells from blood. Subset indicated: CD45RO-CCR7+CD27+CD95- naive CD8+ T cells expressing CXCR3 (TNR3+). These receptors all stem from a human donor in good health. Some clones in this sample may be carry-over from other donors' samples.

The rearrangement uses TRBV27 and TRBJ2-2. Per the germline V gene, CDR1 is MNHEY and CDR2 is SMNVEV (reference sequence). The CDR3 runs 14 residues. The CDR3 sequence: CASSLSRETGELFF.

The V and J genes are TRBV13 and TRBJ1-1. Germline loops: CDR1 PRHDT, CDR2 FYEKMQ (reference sequence). The CDR3 runs to 15 residues. This CDR3 is CASSLGLGDQAEAFF.

The chain joins TRBV11-3 to TRBJ2-7. This CDR3 spans 14 amino acids. From germline, CDR1 is SGHNT and CDR2 YENEEA. This CDR3 reads CASSFAGSSYEQYF.

The chain employs TRBV5-4 and TRBJ2-7; TCRdb names TRBD2, which stays unverified in the absence of DNA. The CDR3 spans 16 residues. The V gene's germline CDR1 is SGHNT and CDR2 YYREEE (reference sequence). CDR3 region: CASSFSEGIGLYEQYF.

The chain is built from TRBV12-3 or TRBV12-4 and TRBJ2-7; TCRdb returns TRBD2, unconfirmable since there is no DNA. The CDR3 consists of 16 residues. The CDR3 loop reads CASSHSGGFPSYEQYF.

This chain connects TRBV12-3 or TRBV12-4 to TRBJ2-5; with no DNA, the TCRdb D assignment of TRBD2 cannot be verified. The CDR3 loop spans 16 amino acids. This chain's CDR3 is CASSTDYLRDQETQYF.

The chain carries TRBV12-3 or TRBV12-4 and TRBJ2-7; there is no DNA to check the TCRdb D call of TRBD2. The CDR3 sequence is 17 residues long. The CDR3 loop reads CASSLGSSAGFSYEQYF.

The CDR3 reads CASSLPENTGELFF. The chain employs TRBV11-3 and TRBJ2-2. The CDR3 totals 14 residues. In germline, CDR1 is SGHNT, CDR2 YENEEA. The whole variable domain, filled in from reference TRBV11-3 and TRBJ2-2, reads EAGVVQSPRYKIIEKKQPVAFWCNPISGHNTLYWYLQNLGQGPELLIRYENEEAVDDSQLPKDRFSAERLKGVDSTLKIQPAELGDSAVYLCASSLPENTGELFFGEGSRLTVL.

The rearrangement uses TRBV7-3 and TRBJ2-3; TCRdb indicates TRBD1, and absent DNA this call remains unverified. The CDR3 has 14 residues. Per the germline V gene, CDR1 is SGHTA and CDR2 is FQGTGA. The CDR3: CASREGGSTDTQYF.

The chain has TRBV27 and TRBJ2-7. CDR1 is MNHEY and CDR2 is SMNVEV in the germline V gene (reference sequence). This CDR3 is 13 amino acids long. This CDR3 is CASSQAFSYEQYF.

J is TRBJ2-7 and V is TRBV6-2 or TRBV6-3; there is no DNA to check the TCRdb D call of TRBD1. Germline CDR1 MNHEY, CDR2 SVGEGT. The CDR3 length is 15 residues. CDR3: CASSYPVAGDYEQYF.

The genes are TRBV3-1 and TRBJ2-5; lacking DNA, the TRBD1 call made by TCRdb goes unchecked. CDR3 length equals 15 residues. CDR1 and CDR2 (germline): LGHDT, YNNKEL (reference sequence). The CDR3 region is CASSQDGTAQETQYF.

Here the CDR3 reads CSVLRTSGGTDTQYF. The chain joins TRBV29-1 to TRBJ2-3; TCRdb lists TRBD2, though no DNA is available to test this call. CDR1 is SQVTM and CDR2 is ANQGSEA in the germline V gene. This CDR3 region has 15 residues.

The chain joins TRBV29-1 to TRBJ2-2. The V gene's germline CDR1 is SQVTM and CDR2 ANQGSEA. The CDR3 covers 15 residues. The CDR3 loop is CSVELAHLNTGELFF.

J is TRBJ2-3 and V is TRBV5-6. This CDR3 is 17 amino acids long. Germline V gene sequence: CDR1 SGHDT, CDR2 YYEEEE. This CDR3 is CASSLAETVPDADTQYF.

This chain joins TRBV28 and TRBJ1-6; TCRdb's assignment of TRBD1 cannot be checked, as there is no DNA. The CDR3 length is 14 residues. Per germline, CDR1 MDHEN and CDR2 SYDVKM. CDR3 protein: CASSSNRGRSPLHF.

The chain has TRBV4-2 and TRBJ2-5; the D gene TCRdb calls, TRBD1, cannot be checked with no DNA. This CDR3 comprises 13 residues. Germline CDR1 reads LGHNA; CDR2 reads YNFKEQ. The CDR3 loop reads CASSRTGGETQYF.

The chain links TRBV7-9 to TRBJ2-7; TCRdb calls TRBD1, which cannot be checked without DNA. The germline CDR1 and CDR2 sequences are SEHNR and FQNEAQ (reference sequence). The CDR3 has 13 residues. The CDR3 protein is CASTWDLGTEQYF.

The chain employs TRBV11-3 and TRBJ1-1; TCRdb proposes TRBD1, but this gene call is untestable without DNA. CDR1 and CDR2 (germline): SGHNT, YENEEA. This CDR3 comprises 15 residues. The CDR3 reads CASSSHRDPEREAFF.

The V and J genes are TRBV29-1 and TRBJ2-4; TCRdb designates TRBD2, a call that cannot be tested without DNA. Germline loops: CDR1 SQVTM, CDR2 ANQGSEA. The CDR3 has 14 amino acids. CDR3 loop: CSLPPRGLGDIQYF.

J is TRBJ2-5 and V is TRBV19. Germline V CDR1 and CDR2: LNHDA, SQIVND (reference sequence). This CDR3 has 14 amino acids. The CDR3: CASSKGHLQETQYF.